A single sample gave rise to the 8 T cell receptor beta chains below, sequenced in a study of cytomegalovirus exposure and HLA in healthy donors. The primer mix had 60 Vbeta and 13 Jbeta primers. Some clones are missing from TCRdb's copy, which holds only in-frame ones; the method was immunoSEQ multiplex PCR. The table lists some 180,000 clones, just under 80% of them singletons, with under 2% in the top ten. The sample comprised PBMCs. Receptor source: a woman aged 30 to 39 in good health and CMV-seronegative.

The V gene is TRBV13, the J gene TRBJ1-5; D is ambiguous. Germline V gives CDR1 PRHDT, CDR2 FYEKMQ (reference sequence). Deletions cut 3 bases from V and 6 bases from J, with 6 bases between. The CDR3 extends over 12 amino acids. The CDR3 bases are TGTGCCAGCAGCTTCGAGGGTCAGCCCCAGCATTTT. It encodes CASSFEGQPQHF.

J is TRBJ1-6 and V is TRBV25-1, with TRBD1 matching 8 bases. CDR1 and CDR2 (germline): MGHDK, SYGVNS. This CDR3 region has 15 residues. The trim removed 0 bases at V and 10 bases at J, leaving 5 bases unmatched. The CDR3 sequence is CASSEYTGQGSPLHF. The CDR3 DNA reads TGTGCCAGCAGTGAATATACTGGACAGGGATCACCCCTCCACTTT.

This chain connects TRBV7-8 to TRBJ1-2; TRBD1 matches at 8 bases. With V trimmed by 5 bases and J by 4 bases, 3 bases remained unmatched. Germline-derived CDR1 and CDR2 are SGHVS and FQNEAQ. The CDR3 runs 13 residues. CDR3: CASSATGAYGYTF. The CDR3, as DNA: TGTGCCAGCAGCGCGACAGGGGCCTATGGCTACACCTTC. The full variable domain, with the rest looked up from reference TRBV7-8 and TRBJ1-2, is GAGVSQSPRYKVAKRGQDVALRCDPISGHVSLFWYQQALGQGPEFLTYFQNEAQLDKSGLPSDRFFAERPEGSVSTLKIQRTQQEDSAVYLCASSATGAYGYTFGSGTRLTVV.

The rearrangement uses TRBV5-6 and TRBJ1-5; 9 bases are a match to TRBD1. The germline gives CDR1 SGHDT, CDR2 YYEEEE. V shed 4 bases and J 0 bases; nucleotides not matched to a gene: 8. The CDR3 totals 17 residues. CDR3 DNA sequence: TGTGCCAGCAGCATACAAACAGGGGGCCGTAGCAATCAGCCCCAGCATTTT. This sequence encodes CASSIQTGGRSNQPQHF.

V and J are TRBV5-1 and TRBJ1-4; D perhaps matches TRBD1 (5 bases). V lost 4 bases to trimming and J lost 2 bases, with 12 bases between them. From germline, CDR1 is SGHRS and CDR2 YFSETQ. This CDR3 is 15 amino acids long. The CDR3 nucleotides read TGCGCCAGCAGCGACTCACGGGGGACTAATGAAAAACTGTTTTTT. This codes for CASSDSRGTNEKLFF.

The V call is TRBV6-6, the J call TRBJ1-3, with TRBD1 matching over 8 bases. After removal of 6 bases from V and 0 bases from J, the junction contained 7 bases not matched to a gene. Germline assignment: CDR1 MNHNY and CDR2 SVGAGI (reference sequence). The CDR3 is 16 amino acids. In nucleotides, the CDR3 is TGTGCCAGCAGCCTCCGTGGGACAGGCTCTGGAAACACCATATATTTT. Protein sequence: CASSLRGTGSGNTIYF.

The chain combines TRBV5-1 with TRBJ2-5; the match to TRBD2 covers 8 bases. The CDR3 runs to 14 residues. The germline gives CDR1 SGHRS, CDR2 YFSETQ. The ends lost 3 bases at V and 4 bases at J; junction bases unmatched: 5. The CDR3 DNA follows: TGCGCCAGCAGCTCTGGGACTAGGGGAGAGACCCAGTACTTC. Its translation is CASSSGTRGETQYF.

The chain carries TRBV7-9 and TRBJ2-7; 7 bases are a match to TRBD2. The CDR3 runs 13 residues. Trimming removed 3 bases from V and 10 bases from J; junction bases left unmatched: 9. The germline V gene has CDR1 SEHNR and CDR2 FQNEAQ (reference sequence). In DNA form, the CDR3 reads TGTGCCAGCAGCTTTATAATGGGGGGGATTCAGTACTTC. Protein product: CASSFIMGGIQYF.